The sequence of this T cell receptor beta chain was determined in a study of regulatory T cells in long-lasting Graves disease. Study overall: Antithyroid drugs had been taken by newly diagnosed Graves' patients for under 3 months.

CDR3 regions were amplified by Arm-PCR using iRepertoire HTBI primers to build TCR beta libraries. TCRdb re-analysed the multiplex PCR reads in MiXCR, keeping a single row per CDR3 protein. The sample lists about 420,000 distinct CDR3 sequences, about a sixth seen once, with 23% in the top ten. V shed 4 bases, J shed 6 bases, and the junction held 9 bases outside the gene matches. The CDR3 extends over 14 amino acids. Germline assignment: CDR1 ENHRY and CDR2 SYGVKD. Specified time point: newly diagnosed GD, antithyroid drugs for less than 3 months. The TCR library was prepared using RNA isolated from PBMCs. The diagnosis of Graves' disease used American Thyroid Association guidelines. Points on this clonotype: This could be a read error, since a much larger clone is one nucleotide away.

This sample also appeared in a second study, on T cells in Graves' hyperthyroidism and ophthalmopathy. Per that study: Most expanded thyroid clonotypes above 0.001 also appeared in blood.

The clonotype comes from a woman under 30 with Graves disease. This specimen was peripheral blood mononuclear cells (PBMCs), taken at new diagnosis, from a patient treated with antithyroid drugs. The V call is TRBV10-3, the J call TRBJ2-7, with 7 nucleotides matching TRBD1. Written as DNA, the CDR3 is TGTGCCATCAGTGGGGGACAGCAACTATGCGAGCAGTACTTC. Its protein is CAISGGQQLCEQYF.